A single sample gave rise to the 20 T cell receptor beta chains below, sequenced in a study of T cells expressing NK-cell markers. One entry per CDR3 protein, without DNA, is what TCRdb gives after re-calling the 5' RACE reads. This sample's table reports roughly 420,000 distinct CDR3 sequences. Sequencing input: blood T cells: a sorted CD56 or NKG2C T cell subset, CD4+ or CD8+ T cells, or bulk PBMC T cells (not recorded which). Source of these receptors: a woman between 18 and 75 years old in good health.

The chain has TRBV7-2 and TRBJ2-3. Germline V CDR1 and CDR2: SGHTA, FQGNSA. The CDR3 is made up of 12 amino acids. The CDR3: CASSFWSDTQYF.

The rearrangement uses TRBV18 and TRBJ2-2; TCRdb indicates TRBD1, and absent DNA this call remains unverified. The CDR3 extends over 20 amino acids. Germline CDR1 is KGHSH and CDR2 is LQKENI. The CDR3 sequence: CASSPVTGVSGALNTGELFF. The entire variable domain, with the rest obtained from reference TRBV18 and TRBJ2-2, is as follows: NAGVMQNPRHLVRRRGQEARLRCSPMKGHSHVYWYRQLPEEGLKFMVYLQKENIIDESGMPKERFSAEFPKEGPSILRIQQVVRGDSAAYFCASSPVTGVSGALNTGELFFGEGSRLTVL.

The gene calls are TRBV7-2 and TRBJ2-2; absent DNA, TCRdb's TRBD2 call cannot be checked. The length of the CDR3 is 14 residues. CDR1 SGHTA and CDR2 FQGNSA come from the germline V gene. CDR3 residues: CASSPGGVFGELFF.

The CDR3: CASSPTGTSGVGAKNIQYF. This chain joins TRBV12-3 or TRBV12-4 and TRBJ2-4; TCRdb reports TRBD2, a call that lacks DNA to check it against. The CDR3 runs 19 residues.

This chain joins TRBV7-2 and TRBJ2-1; as DNA is missing, the TRBD2 call by TCRdb cannot be tested. The CDR3 has 16 residues. Germline-derived CDR1 and CDR2 are SGHTA and FQGNSA. CDR3 region: CASSSGLAGAYNEQFF.

CDR3 sequence: CSATSGHTPTYEQYF. The V gene is TRBV20-1, the J gene TRBJ2-7; as DNA is missing, the TRBD2 call by TCRdb cannot be tested. The CDR3 length is 15 residues. Germline CDR1 is DFQATT and CDR2 is SNEGSKA (reference sequence).

This chain's CDR3 is CSAGWGQAYEQYF. The chain employs TRBV29-1 and TRBJ2-7; TCRdb outputs TRBD1, but without DNA this stays unchecked. The CDR3 is 13 residues long. The germline gives CDR1 SQVTM, CDR2 ANQGSEA.

CDR3 region: CASSPGTSSGANVLTF. This chain links TRBV6-4 with TRBJ2-6; as DNA is missing, the TRBD2 call by TCRdb cannot be tested. Germline V gene lookup returns CDR1 MRHNA and CDR2 SNTAGT. This CDR3 is built from 16 residues.

The chain is built from TRBV7-9 and TRBJ2-5. This CDR3 region has 13 residues. From germline, CDR1 is SEHNR and CDR2 FQNEAQ (reference sequence). The CDR3 sequence is CASSSVFQETQYF.

This chain links TRBV12-3 or TRBV12-4 with TRBJ2-7; the D call of TRBD2 rests on TCRdb alone, since no DNA is present to check it. There are 15 residues in the CDR3. This CDR3 reads CASSLARESPLEQYF.

The chain carries TRBV28 and TRBJ2-3; TCRdb's assignment of TRBD1 cannot be checked, as there is no DNA. The length of the CDR3 is 19 residues. Germline V gene data show CDR1 as MDHEN and CDR2 as SYDVKM. CDR3 sequence reads: CASTNLGGDRGFYTDTQYF.

The chain couples TRBV4-3 to TRBJ2-3; the D gene TCRdb calls, TRBD1, cannot be checked with no DNA. CDR3 size: 16 residues. CDR1 is LGHNA and CDR2 is YSLEER in the germline V gene. The CDR3 reads CASSQDGGGRGDTQYF.

The genes are TRBV20-1 and TRBJ2-1. The CDR3 is made up of 12 amino acids. Germline CDR1 reads DFQATT; CDR2 reads SNEGSKA (reference sequence). The CDR3 sequence is CSARDVSHEQFF.

The V call is TRBV5-8, the J call TRBJ2-5. Germline assignment: CDR1 SGHTS and CDR2 YDEGEE. This CDR3 is 14 amino acids long. The CDR3: CASSLVYVQETQYF.

The chain recombines TRBV27 with TRBJ1-4; the D call from TCRdb, TRBD1, cannot be confirmed without DNA. This CDR3 has 13 residues. Per the germline V gene, CDR1 is MNHEY and CDR2 is SMNVEV (reference sequence). Here the CDR3 reads CATRGRLNEKLFF. Together with reference TRBV27 and TRBJ1-4, the CDR3 gives the full variable domain: EAQVTQNPRYLITVTGKKLTVTCSQNMNHEYMSWYRQDPGLGLRQIYYSMNVEVTDKGDVPEGYKVSRKEKRNFPLILESPSPNQTSLYFCATRGRLNEKLFFGSGTQLSVL.

J is TRBJ2-3 and V is TRBV7-8; TCRdb indicates TRBD2, and absent DNA this call remains unverified. This CDR3 contains 15 residues. CDR1 and CDR2 from the germline V gene are SGHVS and FQNEAQ. Here the CDR3 reads CASSLLLAGGDTQYF.

The rearrangement uses TRBV1 and TRBJ1-2; TCRdb's D gene call, TRBD1, goes unchecked for lack of DNA. TRBV1 counts as a pseudogene. The CDR3 extends over 15 amino acids. CDR3 region: CASSQQSRGPSGYTF.

This chain uses TRBV10-3 with TRBJ1-2. Germline assignment: CDR1 ENHRY and CDR2 SYGVKD. This CDR3 has 11 residues. The CDR3 region is CAISLNYGYTF.

The chain is built from TRBV9 and TRBJ2-5. The CDR3 is 16 residues long. CDR1 and CDR2 (germline): SGDLS, YYNGEE. The CDR3 loop reads CASSSLSGGQQETQYF.

The J gene is TRBJ2-2, the V gene TRBV2; the D gene TCRdb calls, TRBD1, cannot be checked with no DNA. Germline V lookup: CDR1 SNHLY, CDR2 FYNNEI. The CDR3 length is 14 residues. This CDR3 is CASMPETNTGELFF.